The next 14 T cell receptor beta chains were all read from a single sample in a study of cytomegalovirus exposure and HLA in healthy donors. In the PCR, 60 Vbeta and 13 Jbeta primers were used. Assay: immunoSEQ multiplex PCR; the TCRdb copy retains only in-frame clones and omits some. This sample has roughly 180,000 clones, with 75% to 80% found just once. The specimen was PBMCs. The receptors derive from a man over 45 in good health and CMV-seropositive.

The rearrangement joins TRBV5-6 to TRBJ1-3, with TRBD1 as a possible D gene (6 bases). CDR3 length: 15 amino acids. CDR1 and CDR2 from the germline V gene are SGHDT and YYEEEE. V lost 3 bases, J lost 0 bases, and 10 bases lay in between. CDR3 loop: CASSSRGHSGNTIYF. Here the CDR3 DNA reads TGTGCCAGCAGCTCCAGGGGCCACTCTGGAAACACCATATATTTT.

This sequence joins TRBV6-6 and TRBJ1-2; TRBD1 agrees at 9 bases. CDR3 length: 15 residues. Trimming took 7 bases from V and 1 from J; bases not matched to a gene: 7. Germline-derived CDR1 and CDR2 are MNHNY and SVGAGI (reference sequence). The CDR3 sequence is CASNIRDRDNYGYTF. CDR3 bases: TGTGCCAGCAACATCAGGGACAGGGATAACTATGGCTACACCTTC.

The J gene is TRBJ2-2, the V gene TRBV6-1; 9 bases fit TRBD2. V dropped 2 bases and J dropped 0; count of bases not matched to a gene: 13. The CDR3 consists of 20 residues. Germline V gives CDR1 MNHNS, CDR2 SASEGT. The CDR3 sequence is CASSERSGIAGATNTGELFF. CDR3 DNA sequence: TGTGCCAGCAGTGAAAGGTCGGGGATAGCGGGGGCCACGAACACCGGGGAGCTGTTTTTT.

The chain joins TRBV9 to TRBJ2-1; 8 nucleotides align to TRBD2. Germline CDR1 is SGDLS and CDR2 is YYNGEE. V was clipped by 4 bases and J by 8 bases; unmatched bases: 17. There are 17 residues in the CDR3. In nucleotides, the CDR3 is TGTGCCAGCAGCTCCACTACGGCCGGGACTAGGGTCGATGAGCAGTTCTTC. Protein sequence: CASSSTTAGTRVDEQFF.

The chain carries TRBV2 and TRBJ1-5; 7 positions agree with TRBD1. This CDR3 is built from 13 residues. Trimming cost V 5 bases and J 5 bases; bases outside gene matches: 3. Germline CDR1 reads SNHLY; CDR2 reads FYNNEI. This chain's CDR3 is CASSTGDYQPQHF. The CDR3 region has the DNA TGTGCCAGCAGTACAGGGGATTATCAGCCCCAGCATTTT. Based on the CDR3 plus reference TRBV2 and TRBJ1-5, the full variable domain is EPEVTQTPSHQVTQMGQEVILRCVPISNHLYFYWYRQILGQKVEFLVSFYNNEISEKSEIFDDQFSVERPDGSNFTLKIRSTKLEDSAMYFCASSTGDYQPQHFGDGTRLSIL.

CDR3 sequence (DNA): TGCAGATTCATCAGGGGAGCTGAAGCTTTCTTT. Protein product: CRFIRGAEAFF. The genes are TRBV20-1 and TRBJ1-1; D may be TRBD1 (6 bases). The CDR3 is 11 amino acids. The germline CDR1 and CDR2 sequences are DFQATT and SNEGSKA (reference sequence).

The genes are TRBV11-2 and TRBJ1-2; 9 bases fit TRBD1. This CDR3 region has 17 residues. Germline V CDR1 and CDR2: SGHAT, FQNNGV. Unmatched junction bases numbered 14, after V lost 3 bases and J lost 6 bases. The CDR3 region is CASSLDIRDRAVHGYTF. The CDR3 bases are TGTGCCAGCAGCTTGGATATCCGGGACAGGGCGGTTCATGGCTACACCTTC.

The CDR3 region has the DNA TGTGCCAGCAGACGGGGACGGGGGAAGTCCTACGAGCAGTACTTC. Translating gives CASRRGRGKSYEQYF. The V call is TRBV6-5, the J call TRBJ2-7; a weak D match, TRBD2 (6 bases). The CDR3 loop spans 15 amino acids. CDR1 is MNHEY and CDR2 is SVGAGI in the germline V gene. Trimming took 6 bases from V and 1 from J, leaving 16 bases between them.

The rearrangement uses TRBV5-6 and TRBJ2-7, with 7 bases that match TRBD2. Trimming cost V 3 bases and J 0 bases; bases outside gene matches: 0. Germline-derived CDR1 and CDR2 are SGHDT and YYEEEE. The CDR3 has 13 residues. The DNA of the CDR3 is TGTGCCAGCAGCTGGGGGGGCTCCTACGAGCAGTACTTC. Its protein is CASSWGGSYEQYF.

The rearrangement joins TRBV28 to TRBJ2-3; tentatively, D is TRBD2 (6 bases). This CDR3 is 14 amino acids long. In germline, CDR1 is MDHEN, CDR2 SYDVKM. V lost 4 bases, J lost 4 bases, and 12 bases lay in between. This chain's CDR3 is CASSSLLASDTQYF. The DNA for the CDR3 is TGTGCCAGCAGTTCCCTACTAGCATCAGATACGCAGTATTTT.

This chain joins TRBV2 and TRBJ2-1; 16 bases map to TRBD2. CDR1 is SNHLY, CDR2 FYNNEI, per germline. V gave up 6 bases and J gave up 10 bases; unmatched junction bases: 9. The CDR3 extends over 16 amino acids. This CDR3 reads CASRSGLAGGPGEQFF. The CDR3 region has the DNA TGTGCCAGCAGATCGGGACTAGCGGGGGGGCCTGGAGAGCAGTTCTTC.

The V call is TRBV7-6, the J call TRBJ2-5; 9 bases match TRBD1. The CDR3 is made up of 13 amino acids. The ends lost 5 bases at V and 4 bases at J; junction bases unmatched: 2. Germline CDR1 is SGHVS and CDR2 is FNYEAQ. The CDR3 sequence is CASSPTGGETQYF. CDR3 nucleotides: TGTGCCAGCAGCCCGACAGGGGGAGAGACCCAGTACTTC.

The chain employs TRBV5-1 and TRBJ2-3, with no clear D. Germline CDR1 and CDR2: SGHRS and YFSETQ. V was trimmed by 4 bases and J by 2 bases, leaving 17 bases between them. CDR3 length: 16 amino acids. The DNA of the CDR3 is TGCGCCAGCAGCCTGGGCCAGGTTCCCAACACAGATACGCAGTATTTT. This sequence encodes CASSLGQVPNTDTQYF.

The J gene is TRBJ2-1, the V gene TRBV1; no DNA check was done on the table's D call, TRBD2. TRBV1 is a listed pseudogene. This CDR3 is built from 19 residues. The CDR3 sequence is CTSSQEWRRGGVSYNEQFF. CDR3 bases: TGCACCAGCAGCCAAGAGTGGAGACGGGGGGGCGTCTCCTACAATGAGCAGTTCTTC.